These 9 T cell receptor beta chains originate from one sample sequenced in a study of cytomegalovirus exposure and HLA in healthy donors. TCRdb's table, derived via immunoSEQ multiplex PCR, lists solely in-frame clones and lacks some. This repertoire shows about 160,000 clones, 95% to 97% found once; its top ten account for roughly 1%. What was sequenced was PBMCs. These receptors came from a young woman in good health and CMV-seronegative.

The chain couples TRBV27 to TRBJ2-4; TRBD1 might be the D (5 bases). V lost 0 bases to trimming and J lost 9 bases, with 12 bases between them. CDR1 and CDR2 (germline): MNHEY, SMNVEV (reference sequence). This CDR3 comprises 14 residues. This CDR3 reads CASSLSKGMVIQYF. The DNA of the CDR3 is TGTGCCAGCAGTTTATCAAAGGGGATGGTCATTCAGTACTTC.

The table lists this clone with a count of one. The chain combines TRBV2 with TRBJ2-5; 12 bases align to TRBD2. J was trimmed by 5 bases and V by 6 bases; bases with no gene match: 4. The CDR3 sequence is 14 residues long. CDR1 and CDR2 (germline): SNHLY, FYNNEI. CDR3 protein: CASSASGGVETQYF. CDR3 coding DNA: TGTGCCAGCAGCGCTAGCGGGGGGGTGGAGACCCAGTACTTC.

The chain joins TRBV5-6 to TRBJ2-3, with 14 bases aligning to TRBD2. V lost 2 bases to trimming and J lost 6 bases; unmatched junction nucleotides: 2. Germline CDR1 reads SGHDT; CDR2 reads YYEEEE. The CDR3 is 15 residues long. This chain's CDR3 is CASSFRTSGGDTQYF. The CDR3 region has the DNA TGTGCCAGCAGCTTTAGGACTAGCGGGGGGGATACGCAGTATTTT.

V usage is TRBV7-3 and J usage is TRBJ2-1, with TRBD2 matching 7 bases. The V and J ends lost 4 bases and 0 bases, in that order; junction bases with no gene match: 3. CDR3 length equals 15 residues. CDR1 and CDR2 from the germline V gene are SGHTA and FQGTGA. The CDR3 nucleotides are TGTGCCAGCAGCTACGGGAGGAGCTCCTACAATGAGCAGTTCTTC. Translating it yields CASSYGRSSYNEQFF.

The CDR3 nucleotides read TGCGCCAGCCGATATTGGGACACCTTTTCTTCACCCCTCCACTTT. This gives the protein CASRYWDTFSSPLHF. The chain combines TRBV5-1 with TRBJ1-6, with a possible D match to TRBD1 (6 bases). Germline CDR1 SGHRS, CDR2 YFSETQ. V shed 7 bases and J shed 9 bases, with 20 bases lying between them. The CDR3 is 15 residues long.

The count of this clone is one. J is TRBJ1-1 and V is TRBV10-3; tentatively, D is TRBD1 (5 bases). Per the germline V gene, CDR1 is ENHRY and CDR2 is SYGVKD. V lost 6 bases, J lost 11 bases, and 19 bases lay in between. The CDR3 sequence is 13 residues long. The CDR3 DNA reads TGTGCCATCAGGGGGGAGGGACGCCAGGTTGCTTTCTTT. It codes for CAIRGEGRQVAFF.

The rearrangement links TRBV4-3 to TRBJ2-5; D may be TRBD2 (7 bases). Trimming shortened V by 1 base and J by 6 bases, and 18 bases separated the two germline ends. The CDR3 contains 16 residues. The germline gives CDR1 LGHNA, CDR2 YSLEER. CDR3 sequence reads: CASSQGGGRTAQTQYF. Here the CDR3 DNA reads TGCGCCAGCAGCCAAGGGGGGGGACGGACAGCGCAGACCCAGTACTTC.

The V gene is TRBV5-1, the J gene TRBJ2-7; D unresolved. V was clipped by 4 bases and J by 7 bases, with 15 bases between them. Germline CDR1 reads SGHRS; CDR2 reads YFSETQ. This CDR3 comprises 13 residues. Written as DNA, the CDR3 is TGCGCCAGCAGCATCCTCCCTAGAAGTGAGCAGTACTTC. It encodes CASSILPRSEQYF.

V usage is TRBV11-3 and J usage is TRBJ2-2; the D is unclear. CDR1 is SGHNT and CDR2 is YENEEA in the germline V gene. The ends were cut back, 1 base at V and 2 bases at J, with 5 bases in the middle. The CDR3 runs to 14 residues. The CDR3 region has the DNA TGTGCCAGCAGCTTAGGCACTAACACCGGGGAGCTGTTTTTT. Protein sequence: CASSLGTNTGELFF.